The entry below describes one T cell receptor beta chain. Antigen unknown. This sample is drawn from a study of T cells in Graves' hyperthyroidism and ophthalmopathy. Study findings and constraints: In blood, most of the thyroid clonotypes expanded above 0.001 were also present.

TCR beta CDR3 region amplification was performed from RNA transcripts. Initially, a first-round RT-PCR of the TCR CDR3 employed the HTBI primer set. TCRdb re-derived calls from the multiplex PCR reads in MiXCR, one entry per CDR3 protein. The sample has about 640,000 distinct CDR3 sequences, 20% seen once. Patients affected by ophthalmopathy presented a Clinical Activity Score of at least 3, a NOSPECS grade of at least 4, and disease duration below 3 months. Patients were excluded for uncontrolled infection, other autoimmune disease, pregnancy or lactation. Clinical symptoms, serum thyroxine and TRAb, thyroid ultrasound and orbital computed tomography were used for the diagnoses. The V segment lost 1 base and the J segment 6 bases; nucleotides outside the gene matches: 7. The CDR3 is 16 residues long. Germline CDR1 and CDR2: SGHVS and FQNEAQ.

The V and J genes are TRBV7-8 and TRBJ2-2, with TRBD2 matching over 8 bases. Sequenced material: blood. The receptor's source is a man aged 25-40 years with Graves' ophthalmopathy. The CDR3 reads CASSLGVAGISGELFF. The DNA of the CDR3 is TGTGCCAGCAGCTTAGGGGTAGCGGGAATTTCCGGGGAGCTGTTTTTT.